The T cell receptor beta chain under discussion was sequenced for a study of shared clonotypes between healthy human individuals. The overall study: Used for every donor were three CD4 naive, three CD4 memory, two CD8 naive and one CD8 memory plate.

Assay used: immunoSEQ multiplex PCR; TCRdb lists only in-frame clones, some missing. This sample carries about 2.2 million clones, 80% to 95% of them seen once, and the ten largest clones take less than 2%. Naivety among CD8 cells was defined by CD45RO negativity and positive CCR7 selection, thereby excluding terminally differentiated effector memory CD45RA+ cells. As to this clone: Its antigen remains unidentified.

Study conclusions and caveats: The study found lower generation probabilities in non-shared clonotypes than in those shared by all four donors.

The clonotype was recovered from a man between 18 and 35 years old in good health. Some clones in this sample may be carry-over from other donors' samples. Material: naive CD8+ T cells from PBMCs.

The CDR3 protein is CASSFRDSTADTQYF. The CDR3 region has the DNA TGTGCCAGCAGCTTCCGGGACTCGACGGCAGATACGCAGTATTTT. V usage is TRBV7-9 and J usage is TRBJ2-3, with D tentatively TRBD2 (6 bases). V gave up 3 bases and J gave up 4 bases, with 14 bases separating them. The CDR3 spans 15 residues. Germline V lookup: CDR1 SEHNR, CDR2 FQNEAQ (reference sequence).